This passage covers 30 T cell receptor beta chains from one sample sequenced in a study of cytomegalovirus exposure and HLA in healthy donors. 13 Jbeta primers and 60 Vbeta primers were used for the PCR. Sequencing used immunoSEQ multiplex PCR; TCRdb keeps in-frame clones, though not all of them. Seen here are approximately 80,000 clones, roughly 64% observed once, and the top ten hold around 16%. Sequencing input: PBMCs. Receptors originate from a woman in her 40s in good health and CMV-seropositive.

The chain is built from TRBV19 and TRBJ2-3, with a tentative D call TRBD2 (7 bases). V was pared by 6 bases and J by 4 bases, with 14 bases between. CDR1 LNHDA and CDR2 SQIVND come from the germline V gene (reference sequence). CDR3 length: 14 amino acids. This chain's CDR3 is CASRLSGGPDTQYF. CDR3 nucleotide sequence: TGTGCCAGTAGGCTCTCGGGGGGCCCAGATACGCAGTATTTT.

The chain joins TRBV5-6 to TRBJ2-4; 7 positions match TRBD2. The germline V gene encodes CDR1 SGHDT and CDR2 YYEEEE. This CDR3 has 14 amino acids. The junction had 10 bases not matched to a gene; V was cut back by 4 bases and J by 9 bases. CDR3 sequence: CASSTGLVRSIQYF. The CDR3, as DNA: TGTGCCAGCAGCACAGGACTAGTGCGCTCCATTCAGTACTTC.

The CDR3 DNA reads TGTGCCAGCAGTTCTACCCGAAGGACTAGCGGGAGTCTTACAGATACGCAGTATTTT. It translates to CASSSTRRTSGSLTDTQYF. The chain links TRBV28 to TRBJ2-3, with 13 bases lining up with TRBD2. Trimming took 4 bases from V and 3 from J; bases not matched to a gene: 13. Germline lookup yields CDR1 MDHEN and CDR2 SYDVKM. The CDR3 covers 19 residues.

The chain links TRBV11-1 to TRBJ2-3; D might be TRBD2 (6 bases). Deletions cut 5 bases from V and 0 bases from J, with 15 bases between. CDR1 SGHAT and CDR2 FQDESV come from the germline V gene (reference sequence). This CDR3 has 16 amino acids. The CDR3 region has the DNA TGTGCCAGCAGCCCGTCCCTAGCGCGGAGCACAGATACGCAGTATTTT. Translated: CASSPSLARSTDTQYF. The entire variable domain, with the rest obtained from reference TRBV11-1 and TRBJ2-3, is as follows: EAEVAQSPRYKITEKSQAVAFWCDPISGHATLYWYRQILGQGPELLVQFQDESVVDDSQLPKDRFSAERLKGVDSTLKIQPAELGDSAMYLCASSPSLARSTDTQYFGPGTRLTVL.

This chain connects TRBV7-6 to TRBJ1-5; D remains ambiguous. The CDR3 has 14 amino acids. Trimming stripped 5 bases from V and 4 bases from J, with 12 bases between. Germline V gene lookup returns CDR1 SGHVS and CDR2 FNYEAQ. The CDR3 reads CASSRLGLNQPQHF. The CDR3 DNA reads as TGTGCCAGCAGCCGACTCGGACTTAATCAGCCCCAGCATTTT. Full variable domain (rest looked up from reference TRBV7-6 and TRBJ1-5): GAGVSQSPRYKVTKRGQDVALRCDPISGHVSLYWYRQALGQGPEFLTYFNYEAQQDKSGLPNDRFSAERPEGSISTLTIQRTEQRDSAMYRCASSRLGLNQPQHFGDGTRLSIL.

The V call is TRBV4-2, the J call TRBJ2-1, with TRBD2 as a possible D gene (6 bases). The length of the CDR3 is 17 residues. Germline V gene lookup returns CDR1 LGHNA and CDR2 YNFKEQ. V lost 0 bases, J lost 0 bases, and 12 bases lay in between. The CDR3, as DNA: TGTGCCAGCAGCCAAGAACCCGGGAGAAGCTCCTACAATGAGCAGTTCTTC. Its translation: CASSQEPGRSSYNEQFF.

In DNA, the CDR3 is TGTGCCAGCAGCTTGAACGGGGTCTACGAGCAGTACTTC. Its protein is CASSLNGVYEQYF. The chain carries TRBV5-6 and TRBJ2-7; D is perhaps TRBD2 (5 bases). V gave up 1 base and J gave up 3 bases, with 8 bases separating them. In germline, CDR1 is SGHDT, CDR2 YYEEEE. This CDR3 is 13 amino acids long.

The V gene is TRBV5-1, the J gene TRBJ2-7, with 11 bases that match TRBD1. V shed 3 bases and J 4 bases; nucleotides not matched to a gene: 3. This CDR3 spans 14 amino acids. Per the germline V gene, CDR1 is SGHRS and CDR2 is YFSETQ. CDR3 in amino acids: CASSSGTGGYEQYF. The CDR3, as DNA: TGCGCCAGCAGCTCCGGGACAGGGGGTTACGAGCAGTACTTC. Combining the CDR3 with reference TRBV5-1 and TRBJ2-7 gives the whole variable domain KAGVTQTPRYLIKTRGQQVTLSCSPISGHRSVSWYQQTPGQGLQFLFEYFSETQRNKGNFPGRFSGRQFSNSRSEMNVSTLELGDSALYLCASSSGTGGYEQYFGPGTRLTVT.

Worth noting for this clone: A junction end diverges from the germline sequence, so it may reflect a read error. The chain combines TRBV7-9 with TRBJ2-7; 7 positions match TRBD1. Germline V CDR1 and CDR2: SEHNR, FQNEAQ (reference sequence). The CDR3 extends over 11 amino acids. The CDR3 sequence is CASSLEGAPHF. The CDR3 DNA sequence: TGTGCCAGCAGCTTAGAGGGGGCTCCGCACTTC.

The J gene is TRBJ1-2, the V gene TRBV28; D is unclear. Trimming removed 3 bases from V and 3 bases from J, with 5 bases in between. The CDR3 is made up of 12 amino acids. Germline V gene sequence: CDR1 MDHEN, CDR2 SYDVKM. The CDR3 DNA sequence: TGTGCCAGCAGTTTGTCCTACTATGGCTACACCTTC. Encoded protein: CASSLSYYGYTF.

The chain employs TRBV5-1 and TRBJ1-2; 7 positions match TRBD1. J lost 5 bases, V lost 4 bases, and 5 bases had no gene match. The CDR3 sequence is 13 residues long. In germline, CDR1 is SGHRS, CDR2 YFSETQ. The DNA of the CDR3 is TGCGCCAGCAGCCCCTGGGACAGTTATGGCTACACCTTC. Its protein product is CASSPWDSYGYTF.

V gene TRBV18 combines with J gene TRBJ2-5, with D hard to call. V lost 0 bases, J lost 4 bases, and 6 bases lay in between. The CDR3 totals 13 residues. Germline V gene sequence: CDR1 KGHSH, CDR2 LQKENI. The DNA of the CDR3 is TGTGCCAGCTCACCACCGTCAGGAGAGACCCAGTACTTC. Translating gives CASSPPSGETQYF.

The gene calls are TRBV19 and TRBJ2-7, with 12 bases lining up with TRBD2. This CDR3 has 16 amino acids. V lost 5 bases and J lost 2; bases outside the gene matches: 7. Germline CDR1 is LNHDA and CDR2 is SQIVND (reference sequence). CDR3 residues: CASSWGTSGSPYEQYF. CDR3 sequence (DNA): TGTGCCAGTAGTTGGGGGACTAGCGGGTCTCCCTACGAGCAGTACTTC.

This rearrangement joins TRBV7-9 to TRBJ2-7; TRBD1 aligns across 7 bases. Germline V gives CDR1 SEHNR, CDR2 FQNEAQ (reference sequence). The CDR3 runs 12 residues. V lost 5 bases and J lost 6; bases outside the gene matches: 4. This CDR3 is CASSRSGGEQYF. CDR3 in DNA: TGTGCCAGCAGCCGATCAGGGGGCGAGCAGTACTTC.

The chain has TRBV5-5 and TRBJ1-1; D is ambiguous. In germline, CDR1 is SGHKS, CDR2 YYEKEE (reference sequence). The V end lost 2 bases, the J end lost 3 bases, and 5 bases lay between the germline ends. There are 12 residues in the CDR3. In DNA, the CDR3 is TGTGCCAGCAGCTTTCGGGACACTGAAGCTTTCTTT. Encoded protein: CASSFRDTEAFF.

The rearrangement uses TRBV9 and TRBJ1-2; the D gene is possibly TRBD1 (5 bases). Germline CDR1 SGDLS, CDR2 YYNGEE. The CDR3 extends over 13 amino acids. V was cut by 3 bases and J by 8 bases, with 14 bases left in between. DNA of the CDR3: TGTGCCAGCAGCGCCTCCCGGGGGGACGGCTACACCTTC. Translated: CASSASRGDGYTF.

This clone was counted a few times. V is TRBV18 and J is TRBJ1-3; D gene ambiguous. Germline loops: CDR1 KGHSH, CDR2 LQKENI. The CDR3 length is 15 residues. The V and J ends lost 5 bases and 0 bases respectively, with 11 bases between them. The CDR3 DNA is TGTGCCAGCTCAGCCGAACTCGGCTCTGGAAACACCATATATTTT. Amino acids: CASSAELGSGNTIYF.

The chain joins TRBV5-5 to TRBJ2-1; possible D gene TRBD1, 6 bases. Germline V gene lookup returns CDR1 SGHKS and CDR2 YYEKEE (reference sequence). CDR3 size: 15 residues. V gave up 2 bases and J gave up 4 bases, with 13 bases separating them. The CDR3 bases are TGTGCCAGCAGCTTAGTGGGACAAGCTTACAATGAGCAGTTCTTC. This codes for CASSLVGQAYNEQFF.

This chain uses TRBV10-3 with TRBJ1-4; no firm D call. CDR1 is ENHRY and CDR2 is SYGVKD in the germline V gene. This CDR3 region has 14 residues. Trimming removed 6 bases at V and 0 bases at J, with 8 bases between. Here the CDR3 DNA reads TGTGCCATCAGCCCAGATGCAACTAATGAAAAACTGTTTTTT. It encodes CAISPDATNEKLFF.

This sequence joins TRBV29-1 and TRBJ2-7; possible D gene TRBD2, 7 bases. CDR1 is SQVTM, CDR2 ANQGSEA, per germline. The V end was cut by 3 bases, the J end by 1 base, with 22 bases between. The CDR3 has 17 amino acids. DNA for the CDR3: TGCAGCGTTGAGGGGGAGGGATTTAGGGGGGTGTCCTACGAGCAGTACTTC. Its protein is CSVEGEGFRGVSYEQYF.

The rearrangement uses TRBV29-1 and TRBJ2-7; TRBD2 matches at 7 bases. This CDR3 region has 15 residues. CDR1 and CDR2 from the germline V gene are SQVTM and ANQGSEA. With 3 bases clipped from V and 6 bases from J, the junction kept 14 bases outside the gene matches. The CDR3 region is CSVESASGGSREQYF. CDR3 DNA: TGCAGCGTTGAGTCGGCTAGCGGAGGATCTCGCGAGCAGTACTTC.

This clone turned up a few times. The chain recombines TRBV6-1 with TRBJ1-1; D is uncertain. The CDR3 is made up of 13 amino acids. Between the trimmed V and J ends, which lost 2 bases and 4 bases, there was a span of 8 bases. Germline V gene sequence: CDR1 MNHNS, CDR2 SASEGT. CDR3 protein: CASSEMYGTEAFF. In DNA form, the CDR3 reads TGTGCCAGCAGTGAAATGTACGGCACTGAAGCTTTCTTT.

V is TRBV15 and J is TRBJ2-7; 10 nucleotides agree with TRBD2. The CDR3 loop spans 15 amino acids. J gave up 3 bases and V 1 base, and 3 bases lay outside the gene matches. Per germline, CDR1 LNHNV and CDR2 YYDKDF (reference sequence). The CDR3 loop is CATSRARTSGYEQYF. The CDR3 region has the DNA TGTGCCACCAGCAGAGCAAGGACTAGCGGCTACGAGCAGTACTTC.

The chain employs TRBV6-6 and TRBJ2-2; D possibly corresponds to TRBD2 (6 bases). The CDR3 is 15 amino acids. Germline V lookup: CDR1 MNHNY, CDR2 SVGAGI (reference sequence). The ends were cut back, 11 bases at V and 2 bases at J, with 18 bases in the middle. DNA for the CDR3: TGTGCCTCAGCTATTACACTAGCTAACACCGGGGAGCTGTTTTTT. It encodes CASAITLANTGELFF.

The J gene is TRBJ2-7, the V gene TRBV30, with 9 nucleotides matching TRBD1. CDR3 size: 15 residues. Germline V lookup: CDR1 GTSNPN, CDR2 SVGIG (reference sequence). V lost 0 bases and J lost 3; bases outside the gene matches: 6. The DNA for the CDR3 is TGTGCCTGGAGTGTACCCGGGACAGGGCTCTACGAGCAGTACTTC. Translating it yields CAWSVPGTGLYEQYF.

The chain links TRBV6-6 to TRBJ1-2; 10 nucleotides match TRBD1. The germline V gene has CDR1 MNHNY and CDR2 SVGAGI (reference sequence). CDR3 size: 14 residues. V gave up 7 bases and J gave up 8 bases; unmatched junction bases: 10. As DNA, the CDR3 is TGTGCCAGCACGGGGACAGGGGCCATCTGGGGCTACACCTTC. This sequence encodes CASTGTGAIWGYTF.

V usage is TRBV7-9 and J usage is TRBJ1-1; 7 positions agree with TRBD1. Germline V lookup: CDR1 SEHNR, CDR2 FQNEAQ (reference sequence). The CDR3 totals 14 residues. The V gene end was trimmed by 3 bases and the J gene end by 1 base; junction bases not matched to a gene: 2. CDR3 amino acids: CASSFTGENTEAFF. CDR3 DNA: TGTGCCAGCAGCTTCACAGGGGAGAACACTGAAGCTTTCTTT. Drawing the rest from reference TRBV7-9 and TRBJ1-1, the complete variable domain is DTGVSQNPRHKITKRGQNVTFRCDPISEHNRLYWYRQTLGQGPEFLTYFQNEAQLEKSRLLSDRFSAERPKGSFSTLEIQRTEQGDSAMYLCASSFTGENTEAFFGQGTRLTVV.

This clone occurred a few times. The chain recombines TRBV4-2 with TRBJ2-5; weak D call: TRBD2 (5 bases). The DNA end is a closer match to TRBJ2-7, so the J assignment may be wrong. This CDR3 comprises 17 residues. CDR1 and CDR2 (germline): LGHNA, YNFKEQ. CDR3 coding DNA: TGTGCCAGCAGCGCCATTATCTCGAGGAGCGGCTCCTACGAGCAGTACTTC. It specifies CASSAIISRSGSYEQYF.

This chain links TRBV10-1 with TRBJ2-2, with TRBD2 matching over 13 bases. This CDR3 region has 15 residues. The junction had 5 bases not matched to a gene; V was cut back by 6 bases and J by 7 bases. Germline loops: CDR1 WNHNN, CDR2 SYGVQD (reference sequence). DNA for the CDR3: TGCGCCAGCAGCGGACTAGCGGGAGCAGGCGGGGAGCTGTTTTTT. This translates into CASSGLAGAGGELFF.

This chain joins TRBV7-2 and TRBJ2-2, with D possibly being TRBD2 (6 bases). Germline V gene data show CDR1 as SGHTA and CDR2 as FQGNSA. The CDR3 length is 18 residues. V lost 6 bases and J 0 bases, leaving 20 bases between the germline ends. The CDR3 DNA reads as TGTGCCAGCAGACCCCCCGCGTCGGACTACCCGAACACCGGGGAGCTGTTTTTT. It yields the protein CASRPPASDYPNTGELFF. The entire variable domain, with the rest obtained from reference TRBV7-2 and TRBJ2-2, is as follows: GAGVSQSPSNKVTEKGKDVELRCDPISGHTALYWYRQSLGQGLEFLIYFQGNSAPDKSGLPSDRFSAERTGGSVSTLTIQRTQQEDSAVYLCASRPPASDYPNTGELFFGEGSRLTVL.